This T cell receptor beta chain derives from a study of CD8 T cells in Susac syndrome. After extraction with the RNeasy kit, roughly 0.45 to 1 ug of the RNA was reverse transcribed using random hexamers. TCRdb analysed the immunoSEQ multiplex PCR reads with MiXCR anew, one entry per CDR3 protein. The sample has 300,000 to 350,000 distinct CDR3 sequences; approximately 90% are singletons. The CDR3 extends over 15 amino acids. J was trimmed by 2 bases and V by 4 bases; bases with no gene match: 6. Per germline, CDR1 SGDLS and CDR2 YYNGEE. Sequencing was done on a sample of CD4+ T cells from PBMCs. The TCR comes from a human donor with multiple sclerosis. The chain uses TRBV9 and TRBJ2-5; TRBD2 matches at 9 bases. This CDR3 reads CASSPSTSGQETQYF. DNA of the CDR3: TGTGCCAGCAGCCCCTCAACTAGCGGGCAAGAGACCCAGTACTTC.